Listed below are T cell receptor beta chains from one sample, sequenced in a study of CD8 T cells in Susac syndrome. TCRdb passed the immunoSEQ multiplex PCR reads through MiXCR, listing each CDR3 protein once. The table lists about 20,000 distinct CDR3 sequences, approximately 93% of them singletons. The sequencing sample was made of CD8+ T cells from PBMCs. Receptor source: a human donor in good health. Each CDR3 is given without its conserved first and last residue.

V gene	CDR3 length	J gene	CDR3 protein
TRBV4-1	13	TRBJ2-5	ASSQPQGSQETQY
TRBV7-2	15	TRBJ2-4	ASSLVLVGGDKNIQY
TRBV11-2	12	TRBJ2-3	ASILTSTTDTQY
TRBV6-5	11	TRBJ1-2	ASSYSSWGGYT
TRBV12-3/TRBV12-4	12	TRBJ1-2	ASSFEGQGRGYT
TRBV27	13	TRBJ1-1	ASSLRDRGNTEAF
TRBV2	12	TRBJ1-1	ASSAGQGDTEAF
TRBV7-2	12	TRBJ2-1	ASSYRGGYNEQF
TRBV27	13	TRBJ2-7	ASSLAGSFPYEQY
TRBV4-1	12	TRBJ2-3	ASSQGGGIDTQY
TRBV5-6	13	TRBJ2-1	ASSLAQGVYNEQF
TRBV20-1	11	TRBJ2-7	SAVLQGAYEQY
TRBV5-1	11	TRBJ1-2	ASSLAGGDGYT
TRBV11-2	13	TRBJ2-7	ASSLTLTPNYEQY
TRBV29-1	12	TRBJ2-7	SARGKQGSGEQY
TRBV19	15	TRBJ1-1	ASSVDGTGKRFTEAF
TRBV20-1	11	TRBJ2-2	SARDLGQTELF
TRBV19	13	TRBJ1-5	ASSRSRYSNQPQH
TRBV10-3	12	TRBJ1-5	AISEGDSNQPQH
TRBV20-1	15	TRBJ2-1	SARDRVAGVSYNEQF
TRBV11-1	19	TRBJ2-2	ASSPRLPGLAGGPPTGELF
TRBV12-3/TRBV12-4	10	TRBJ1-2	ASSGQVYGYT
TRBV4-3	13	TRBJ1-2	ASSQSGGDLGGYT
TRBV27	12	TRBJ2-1	ASTRGISGNEQF
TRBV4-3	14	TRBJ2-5	ASSQDVGGRSGTQY
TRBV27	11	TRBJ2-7	ASSPLEGYEQY
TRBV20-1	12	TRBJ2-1	SAPLRLAFDEQF
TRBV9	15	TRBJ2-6	ASSVGEIFSGANVLT
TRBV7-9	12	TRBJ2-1	ASSSGQNFLEQF
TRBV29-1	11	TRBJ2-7	SVVEGVTYEQY
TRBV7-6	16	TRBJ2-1	AGSLGGMGDAGRNEQF
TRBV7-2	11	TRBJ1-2	ASSPRSYYGYT
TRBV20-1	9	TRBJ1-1	SAREGGEAF
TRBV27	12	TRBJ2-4	ASSFGGGKNIQY
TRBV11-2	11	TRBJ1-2	ASSPEVGYGYT
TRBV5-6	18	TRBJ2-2	ASSLVVDRGLPVNTGELF
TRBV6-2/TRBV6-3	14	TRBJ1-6	ASSPTEDRVTSPLH
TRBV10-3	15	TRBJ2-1	AISDPGGVSSYNEQF
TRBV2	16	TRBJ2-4	ASSDDRGSDIAKNIQY
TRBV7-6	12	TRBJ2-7	ASSHRTDPYEQY
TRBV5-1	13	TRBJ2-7	ASSLAPDRSYEQY